The TCR beta chain under discussion was sequenced for a study of CD8 T cells in Susac syndrome. Random-hexamer reverse transcription was applied to about 0.5 to 1 ug RNA. Each CDR3 protein is one row after TCRdb ran MiXCR on the immunoSEQ multiplex PCR reads. The profile shows hundreds of thousands of distinct CDR3 sequences, roughly 93% of them singletons. CDR1 and CDR2 (germline): DFQATT, SNEGSKA (reference sequence). Trimming shortened V by 6 bases and J by 8 bases, and 11 bases separated the two germline ends. The length of the CDR3 is 11 residues. In blood CD8+ and CD4+ T cells, TCR beta underwent sequencing.

The source of this sequence is a human donor with Susac syndrome. This chain uses TRBV20-1 with TRBJ2-1; TRBD2 might be the D (5 bases). Sample: CD4+ T cells from PBMCs. In DNA form, the CDR3 reads TGCAGTGCCCAGGAGGTGGATGAGCAGTTCTTC. It encodes CSAQEVDEQFF.